This T cell receptor (beta chain) came from a study of blood T cells in healthy people across ages. Study-wide results and caveats: Strong correlation existed between TCR beta diversity and naive T cell percentage.

Alongside a J-beta primer mix, a sample-barcoded 5' primer served in a second PCR lasting roughly 6 to 11 cycles. Each cDNA molecule received a tag from a template-switch adaptor that had 12 random nucleotides. There were at least 2.5 million CDR3-containing paired-end reads obtained from each sample. Via MiXCR, TCRdb re-called the 5' RACE reads, giving one row per CDR3 protein. Of about 680,000 distinct CDR3 sequences in the sample, more than 40% are singletons; the top ten hold around a third. Trimming left V 2 bases short and J 2 bases short, with 19 bases between. The CDR3 is 17 residues long. Per germline, CDR1 MNHEY and CDR2 SMNVEV (reference sequence). About this clonotype itself: No antigen is known for it.

The chain employs TRBV27 and TRBJ2-7; perhaps TRBD1 as D (6 bases). Specimen: blood. The sequence derives from a woman between 55 and 75 years old in good health. The DNA of the CDR3 is TGTGCCAGCAGTTTACCCGACGGACAGCGAGCAGCCTACGAGCAGTACTTC. Translated, it gives CASSLPDGQRAAYEQYF.